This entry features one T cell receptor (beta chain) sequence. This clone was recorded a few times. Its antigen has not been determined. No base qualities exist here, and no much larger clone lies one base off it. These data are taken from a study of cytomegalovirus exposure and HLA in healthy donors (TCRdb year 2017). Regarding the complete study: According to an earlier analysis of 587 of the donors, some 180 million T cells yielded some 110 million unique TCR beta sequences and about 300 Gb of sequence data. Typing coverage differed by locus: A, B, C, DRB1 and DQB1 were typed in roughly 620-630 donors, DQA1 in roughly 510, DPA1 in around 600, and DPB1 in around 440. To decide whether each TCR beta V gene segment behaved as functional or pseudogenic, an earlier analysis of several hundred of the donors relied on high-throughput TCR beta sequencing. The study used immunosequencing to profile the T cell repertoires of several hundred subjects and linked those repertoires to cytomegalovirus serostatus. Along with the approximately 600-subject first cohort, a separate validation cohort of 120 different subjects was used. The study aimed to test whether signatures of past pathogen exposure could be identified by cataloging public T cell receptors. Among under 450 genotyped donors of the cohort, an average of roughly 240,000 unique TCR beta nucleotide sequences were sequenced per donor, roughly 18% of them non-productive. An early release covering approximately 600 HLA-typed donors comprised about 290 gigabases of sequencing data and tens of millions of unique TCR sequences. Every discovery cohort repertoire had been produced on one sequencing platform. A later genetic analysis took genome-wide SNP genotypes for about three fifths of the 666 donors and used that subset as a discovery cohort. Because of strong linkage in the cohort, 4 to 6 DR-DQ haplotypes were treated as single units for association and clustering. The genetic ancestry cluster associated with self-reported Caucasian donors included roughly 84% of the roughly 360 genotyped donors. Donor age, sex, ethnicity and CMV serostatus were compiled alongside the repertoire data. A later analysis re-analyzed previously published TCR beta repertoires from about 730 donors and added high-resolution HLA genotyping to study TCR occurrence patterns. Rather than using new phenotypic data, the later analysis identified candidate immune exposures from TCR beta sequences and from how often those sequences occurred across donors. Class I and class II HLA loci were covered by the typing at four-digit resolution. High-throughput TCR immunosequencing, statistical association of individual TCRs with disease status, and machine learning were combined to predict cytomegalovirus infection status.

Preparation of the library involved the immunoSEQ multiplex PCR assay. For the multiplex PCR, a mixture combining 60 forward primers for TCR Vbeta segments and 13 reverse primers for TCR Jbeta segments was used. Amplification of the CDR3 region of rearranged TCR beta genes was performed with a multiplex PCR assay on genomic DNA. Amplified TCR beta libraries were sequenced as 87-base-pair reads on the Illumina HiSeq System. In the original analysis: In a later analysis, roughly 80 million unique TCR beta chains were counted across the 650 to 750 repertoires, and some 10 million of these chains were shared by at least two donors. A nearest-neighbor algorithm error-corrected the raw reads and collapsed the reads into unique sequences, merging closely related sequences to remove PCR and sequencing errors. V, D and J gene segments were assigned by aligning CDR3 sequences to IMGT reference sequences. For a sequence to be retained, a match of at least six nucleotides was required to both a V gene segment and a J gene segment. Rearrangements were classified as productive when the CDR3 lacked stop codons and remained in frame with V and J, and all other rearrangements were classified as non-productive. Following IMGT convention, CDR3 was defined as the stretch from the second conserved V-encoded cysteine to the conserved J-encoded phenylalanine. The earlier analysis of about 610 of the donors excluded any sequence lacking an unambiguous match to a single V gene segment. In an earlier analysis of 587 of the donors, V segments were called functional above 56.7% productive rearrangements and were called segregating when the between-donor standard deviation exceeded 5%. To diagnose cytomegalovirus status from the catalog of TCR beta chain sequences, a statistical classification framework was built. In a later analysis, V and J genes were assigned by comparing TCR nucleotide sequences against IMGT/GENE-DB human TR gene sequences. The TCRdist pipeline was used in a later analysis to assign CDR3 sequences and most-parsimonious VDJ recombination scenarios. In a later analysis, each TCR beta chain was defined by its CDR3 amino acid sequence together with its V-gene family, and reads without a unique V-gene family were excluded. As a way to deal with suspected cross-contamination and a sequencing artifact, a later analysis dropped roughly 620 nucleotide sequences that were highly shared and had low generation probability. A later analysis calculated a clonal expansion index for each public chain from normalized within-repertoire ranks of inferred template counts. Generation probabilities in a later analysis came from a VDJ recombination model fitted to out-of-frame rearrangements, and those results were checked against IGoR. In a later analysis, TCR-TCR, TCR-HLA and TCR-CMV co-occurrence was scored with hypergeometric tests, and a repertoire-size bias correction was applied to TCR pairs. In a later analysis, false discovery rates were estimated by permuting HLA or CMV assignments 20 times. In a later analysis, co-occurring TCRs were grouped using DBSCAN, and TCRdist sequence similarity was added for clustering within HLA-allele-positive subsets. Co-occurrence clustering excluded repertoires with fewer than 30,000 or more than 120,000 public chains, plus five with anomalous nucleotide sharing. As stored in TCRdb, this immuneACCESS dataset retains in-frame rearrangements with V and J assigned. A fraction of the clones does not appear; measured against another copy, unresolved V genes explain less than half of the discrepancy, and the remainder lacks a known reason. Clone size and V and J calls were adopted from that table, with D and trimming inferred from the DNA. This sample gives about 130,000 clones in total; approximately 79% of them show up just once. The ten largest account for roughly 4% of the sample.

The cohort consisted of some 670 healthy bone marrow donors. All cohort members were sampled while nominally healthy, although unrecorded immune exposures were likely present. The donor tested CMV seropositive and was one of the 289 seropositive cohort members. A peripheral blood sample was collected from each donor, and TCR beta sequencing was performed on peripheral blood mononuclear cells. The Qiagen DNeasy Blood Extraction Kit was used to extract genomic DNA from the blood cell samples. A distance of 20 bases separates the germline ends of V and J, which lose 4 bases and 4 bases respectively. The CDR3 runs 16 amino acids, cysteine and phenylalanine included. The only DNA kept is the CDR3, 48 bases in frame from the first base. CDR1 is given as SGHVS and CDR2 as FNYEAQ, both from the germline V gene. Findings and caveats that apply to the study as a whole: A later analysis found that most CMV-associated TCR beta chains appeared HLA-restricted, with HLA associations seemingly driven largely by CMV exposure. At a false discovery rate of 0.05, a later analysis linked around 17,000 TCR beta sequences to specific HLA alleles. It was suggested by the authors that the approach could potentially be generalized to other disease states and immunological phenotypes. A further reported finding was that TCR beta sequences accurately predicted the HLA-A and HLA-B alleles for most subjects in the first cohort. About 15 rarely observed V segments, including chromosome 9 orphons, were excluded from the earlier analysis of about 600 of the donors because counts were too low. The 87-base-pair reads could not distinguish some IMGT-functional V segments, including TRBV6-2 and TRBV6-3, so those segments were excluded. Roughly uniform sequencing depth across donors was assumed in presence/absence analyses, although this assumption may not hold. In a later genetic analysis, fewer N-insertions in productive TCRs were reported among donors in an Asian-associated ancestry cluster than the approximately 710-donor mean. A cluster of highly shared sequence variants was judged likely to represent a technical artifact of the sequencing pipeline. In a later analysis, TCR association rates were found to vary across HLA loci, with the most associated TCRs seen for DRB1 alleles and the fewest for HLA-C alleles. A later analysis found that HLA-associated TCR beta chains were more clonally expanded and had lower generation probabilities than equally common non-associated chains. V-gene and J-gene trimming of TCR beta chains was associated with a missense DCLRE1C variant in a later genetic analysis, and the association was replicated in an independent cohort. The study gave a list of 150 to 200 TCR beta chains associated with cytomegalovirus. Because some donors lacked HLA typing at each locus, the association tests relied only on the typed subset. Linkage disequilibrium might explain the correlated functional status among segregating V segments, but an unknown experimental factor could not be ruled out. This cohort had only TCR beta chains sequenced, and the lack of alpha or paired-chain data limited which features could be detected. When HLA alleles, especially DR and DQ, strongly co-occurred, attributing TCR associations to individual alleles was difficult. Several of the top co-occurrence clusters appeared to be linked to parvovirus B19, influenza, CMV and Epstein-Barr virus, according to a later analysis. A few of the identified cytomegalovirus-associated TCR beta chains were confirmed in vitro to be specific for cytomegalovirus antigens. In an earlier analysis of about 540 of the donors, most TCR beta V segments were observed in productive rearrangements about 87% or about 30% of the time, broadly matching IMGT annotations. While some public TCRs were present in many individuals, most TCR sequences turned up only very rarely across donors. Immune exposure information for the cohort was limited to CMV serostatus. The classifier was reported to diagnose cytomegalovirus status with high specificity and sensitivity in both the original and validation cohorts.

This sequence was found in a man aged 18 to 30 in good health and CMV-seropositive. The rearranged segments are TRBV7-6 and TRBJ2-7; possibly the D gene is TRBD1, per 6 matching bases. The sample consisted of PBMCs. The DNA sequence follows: TGTGCCAGCAGCTCAAACTTTCGCAGGGGCTCTTACGAGCAGTACTTC. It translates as CASSSNFRRGSYEQYF.